A selection of T cell receptor beta chains follows, all from one sample in a study of tumor-infiltrating lymphocytes in localized non-small cell lung cancer. Profiling relied on immunoSEQ multiplex PCR, and the TCRdb table lists in-frame clones only, not all of them. The sample lists 9,500 to 15,000 clones; more than 60% were seen once. Sequenced sample: lung tumor tissue. The receptors here all came from a human donor with non-small cell lung cancer. Both conserved end residues are part of each CDR3. D genes are given only for firm matches. Some rows mark clone size as missing; the rest say once, few, many or name a class of expanded clone.

.,TRBJ2-3,.,TRBV5-4,TGTGCCAGCAGCTCTGCCCAGGGGAGAGGCGCAGATACGCAGTATTTT,CASSSAQGRGADTQYF
TRBD2,TRBJ2-1,few,TRBV28,TGTGCCAGCAGTTTATGGTCTCTAGCGGGAGGGCCGGGTGAGCAGTTCTTC,CASSLWSLAGGPGEQFF
.,TRBJ2-1,.,TRBV9,TGTGCCAGCAGCGTAGTTGGCGCCTCCTACAATGAGCAGTTCTTC,CASSVVGASYNEQFF
.,TRBJ1-1,.,TRBV27,TGTGCCAGCAGTTTACGGACCCAAGGGGGAGAAGCTTTCTTT,CASSLRTQGGEAFF
TRBD1,TRBJ1-4,.,TRBV2,TGTGCCAGCAGATTTGGGACAGTTGGTGAAAAACTGTTTTTT,CASRFGTVGEKLFF
TRBD2,TRBJ2-3,once,TRBV4-1,TGCGCCAGCAGCCTACGGCACCCAGCGGGGGGGCGGGGTAGCACAGATACGCAGTATTTT,CASSLRHPAGGRGSTDTQYF
.,TRBJ1-6,few,TRBV6-1,TGTGCCAGCAGGGATAATTCACCCCTCCACTTT,CASRDNSPLHF
.,TRBJ2-3,.,TRBV4-2,TGTGCCAGCAGCCAAGGGGCCCCCACAGATACGCAGTATTTT,CASSQGAPTDTQYF
TRBD2,TRBJ2-2,.,TRBV19,TGTGCCAGTAGTCCCTGGACTAGCGGGGGTGCCGGGGAGCTGTTTTTT,CASSPWTSGGAGELFF
TRBD1,TRBJ2-2,.,TRBV11-3,TGTGCCAGCAGCTCCGGGACAGGGACCCGCACCGGGGAGCTGTTTTTT,CASSSGTGTRTGELFF
.,TRBJ2-3,.,TRBV5-4,TGTGCCAGCAGCTTGATCGGCCCAGATACGCAGTATTTT,CASSLIGPDTQYF
.,TRBJ2-5,.,TRBV7-2,TGTGCCAGCAGCTTTTGGGGTGAGGAGACCCAGTACTTC,CASSFWGEETQYF
TRBD2,TRBJ2-3,.,TRBV27,TGTGCCAGCAGCCCACCACTTCATCGACTAGCGGGGGGACTCTTAAGCACAGATACGCAGTATTTT,CASSPPLHRLAGGLLSTDTQYF
.,TRBJ2-2,.,TRBV5-4,TGTGCCAGCAGCTTGGCCACAGCCGGGGAGCTGTTTTTT,CASSLATAGELFF
TRBD2,TRBJ2-1,.,TRBV18,TGTGCCAGCTCACCACTGAGCGGGAGAAACAATGAGCAGTTCTTC,CASSPLSGRNNEQFF
.,TRBJ2-4,.,TRBV7-2,TGTGCCAGCAGCGTCAGGGTTGTGGACATTCAGTACTTC,CASSVRVVDIQYF